This T cell receptor beta chain was observed in a study of cytomegalovirus exposure and HLA in healthy donors. V was clipped by 6 bases and J by 1 base; unmatched bases: 8. This CDR3 is 15 amino acids long. Germline V lookup: CDR1 SGHDT, CDR2 YYEEEE. In the PCR, 60 Vbeta and 13 Jbeta primers were used. TCRdb keeps only in-frame clones here, not all; method: immunoSEQ multiplex PCR. The sample shows 200,000 or so clones, approximately 79% of them seen only once. The sequencing sample was made of PBMCs. The receptor was derived from a man aged 40-49 years in good health and CMV-seropositive. The V call is TRBV5-6, the J call TRBJ1-1, with 8 positions matching TRBD1. The CDR3 protein is CASTPTDRANTEAFF. DNA of the CDR3: TGTGCCAGCACCCCAACGGACAGGGCGAACACTGAAGCTTTCTTT. Using reference TRBV5-6 and TRBJ1-1 for the parts outside the CDR3, the full variable domain is DAGVTQSPTHLIKTRGQQVTLRCSPKSGHDTVSWYQQALGQGPQFIFQYYEEEERQRGNFPDRFSGHQFPNYSSELNVNALLLGDSALYLCASTPTDRANTEAFFGQGTRLTVV.